What follows describes a single T cell receptor beta chain. The data were produced by immunoSEQ multiplex PCR, yet TCRdb's version contains in-frame clones alone and is incomplete. The data contain about 150,000 clones, approximately 84% of them seen just once; the ten biggest clones take up 5.5% to 8.5%. This entry comes from a study of blood T cell repertoires in COVID-19. Study-wide context: PBMCs, B-cell-depleted T cells, or T cells were the source of the cDNA or gDNA that made up the material.

Participants were aged about 18 to 89 years from about two dozen US areas. Clinical history as reported by participants underpinned cohort assignment. Before being deemed recovered, Cohort 3 donors had two negative PCRs, clearance, or symptom resolution. Germline V gene lookup returns CDR1 SGHAT and CDR2 FQNNGV. Trimming removed 3 bases from V and 5 bases from J; junction bases left unmatched: 6. This CDR3 comprises 15 residues. This TCR came from a woman aged 45 to 65 who had recovered from COVID-19. The chain links TRBV11-2 to TRBJ2-7, with 11 positions matching TRBD2. What was sequenced was PBMCs or T cells enriched from blood (not recorded which). This CDR3 reads CASSFTGSGRDEQYF. CDR3 bases: TGTGCCAGCAGCTTCACTGGTAGCGGGAGGGACGAGCAGTACTTC.